The 26 T cell receptor delta chains below come from one sample, sequenced in a study of γδ T cells in repeated Plasmodium falciparum infection. Gammadelta T cells were flow-sorted from PBMC into Vgamma9/Vdelta2+ and Vdelta2-negative populations for bulk analysis. TCRdb made new clone calls on the multiplex PCR reads using CATT. Seen here are around 50,000 delta-chain clones, over 1.5% observed once, and the top ten hold about 15%. Sequenced: gamma-delta T cells from blood. All receptors come from a pool of human donors (malaria-infected and uninfected, not separated).

The table lists this clone with a few counts. The translation of this DNA and the TCRdb protein of a much larger clone differ at residue 16, probably owing to a read error; the protein shown here is translated from the DNA. V usage is TRDV1 and J usage is TRDJ1; D is perhaps TRDD3 (8 bases). Germline CDR1 reads TSWWSYY; CDR2 reads QGS. This CDR3 contains 21 residues. V lost 0 bases and J lost 4, with 30 bases in between. The CDR3 region has the DNA TGTGCTCTTGGGGAACTGAAGAGCTTCCTAAAGTACTGGGGGGATAACGATAAACTCATCTTT. Its translation is CALGELKSFLKYWGDNDKLIF.

This clone was found a few times. TCRdb pairs this DNA with a much larger clone's protein that differs at residue 9, likely a read error; the protein shown was translated from the DNA. V is TRDV1 and J is TRDJ1, with 7 positions matching TRDD3. J gave up 4 bases and V 1 base, and 18 bases lay outside the gene matches. This CDR3 comprises 19 residues. The V gene's germline CDR1 is TSWWSYY and CDR2 QGS. The CDR3 DNA is TGTGCTCTTGGGGAACATAAGGCGAACTGGGGTGCTCGGGTCGATAAACTCATCTTT. Translating gives CALGEHKANWGARVDKLIF.

This clone was detected only a few times. Given a far larger clone just one base away, this is likely a sequencing read error. This sample includes further DNA sequences coding for the same CDR3. V gene TRDV2 combines with J gene TRDJ1, with D perhaps matching TRDD1 (5 bases). The CDR3 contains 17 residues. Per germline, CDR1 GEAIGNYY and CDR2 EKD. CDR3 in DNA: TGTGCCTGTGACCCTCACCGAGCACAAAAATACACGGATAAACTCATCTTT. Its protein is CACDPHRAQKYTDKLIF.

This clone was seen many times. The likely explanation is a read error, given a far larger clone one base away. Other DNA sequences in the same sample also yield this CDR3. The chain has TRDV1 and TRDJ1, with D possibly TRDD3 on 6 matching bases. The V gene's germline CDR1 is TSWWSYY and CDR2 QGS. This CDR3 has 17 residues. DNA of the CDR3: TGTGCCCTTGGGACTCCTAGTGTGTCGGGGGAGGTCGGTAAACTCATCTTT. This translates into CALGTPSVSGEVGKLIF.

Ten or more counts support this clone. The TCRdb protein comes from a much larger clone and disagrees with this DNA's translation at residue 14, likely due to a read error; the protein given here is derived from the DNA. V and J are TRDV1 and TRDJ1; D is perhaps TRDD3 (8 bases). Trimming removed 4 bases at V and 7 bases at J, with 34 bases between. The germline gives CDR1 TSWWSYY, CDR2 QGS. This CDR3 region has 20 residues. The CDR3 DNA reads TGTGCTCTTGGGGCTCCATTTTCCTACTTACACTGGGGGGACACTGTTAAACTCATCTTT. It encodes CALGAPFSYLHWGDTVKLIF.

This clone was picked up many times. A much bigger clone sits one base away, suggesting this may be a read error. J is TRDJ1 and V is TRDV1; the match to TRDD2 covers 9 bases. Per the germline V gene, CDR1 is TSWWSYY and CDR2 is QGS. The CDR3 has 22 residues. The trim removed 0 bases at V and 2 bases at J, leaving 22 bases unmatched. The CDR3 sequence: CALGELHTTRLPTLSFTDKLIF. As DNA, the CDR3 is TGTGCTCTTGGGGAACTGCATACCACCCGCCTTCCTACTCTCAGTTTTACCGATAAACTCATCTTT.

Concerning this clone: TCRdb's protein for this DNA is that of a much larger clone and differs from the translation at residue 13, likely a read error; the protein shown is the DNA translation. The sample has other DNA sequences that encode this CDR3 too. The genes are TRDV1 and TRDJ1; 7 bases fit TRDD2. CDR3 size: 21 residues. Germline V gene data show CDR1 as TSWWSYY and CDR2 as QGS. V shed 6 bases, J shed 0 bases, and the junction held 25 bases outside the gene matches. CDR3 sequence: CALGRALPIVLLSLYTDKLIF. For the CDR3, the DNA is TGTGCTCTTGGCAGGGCGCTTCCTATCGTGCTACTGTCTTTGTACACCGATAAACTCATCTTT.

This clone was seen many times. TCRdb has a much larger clone's protein, which differs at residue 5 from the translation of this DNA, likely because of a read error; what is shown is the protein translated from the DNA. The gene calls are TRDV1 and TRDJ1, with 7 bases fitting TRDD3. The CDR3 sequence is 14 residues long. Germline V gene sequence: CDR1 TSWWSYY, CDR2 QGS. With V trimmed by 4 bases and J by 7 bases, 9 bases remained unmatched. The CDR3 reads CALGGRIWGAKLIF. CDR3 nucleotide sequence: TGTGCTCTTGGGGGACGGATCTGGGGGGCTAAACTCATCTTT.

About this clone: The protein TCRdb gives is from a much larger clone and does not agree with this DNA's translation at residue 4, likely a read error; the protein shown here comes from the DNA. The rearrangement uses TRDV1 and TRDJ1; 10 bases agree with TRDD3. No J gene was available from TCRdb, and it was assigned here by a germline match of the DNA. CDR1 is TSWWSYY, CDR2 QGS, per germline. V lost 7 bases, J lost 4 bases, and 36 bases stayed unmatched. The length of the CDR3 is 24 residues. The CDR3 DNA reads TGTGCTCTTGAGGTAAACCATAGGGGGCCTCAACTGGGCTGGGGGATATTAAATCACGATAAACTCATCTTT. This sequence encodes CALEVNHRGPQLGWGILNHDKLIF.

This clone appeared many times. This likely stems from a read error, as it lies one base from a far larger clone. The same CDR3 also results from other DNA sequences found in this sample. The chain is built from TRDV1 and TRDJ1; no definite D call. Assignment of the J gene here rests on matching the DNA to germline, because TCRdb gives none. With 3 bases removed from V and 0 bases from J, the gap between germline ends came to 29 bases. The germline gives CDR1 TSWWSYY, CDR2 QGS. This CDR3 spans 21 amino acids. CDR3 protein: CALGEPPLHVRGTLYTDKLIF. The CDR3 coding sequence is TGTGCTCTTGGGGAGCCCCCTTTACACGTACGGGGTACATTATACACCGATAAACTCATCTTT.

Details on this clone: This DNA's translation and the protein TCRdb lists, from a much larger clone, do not match at residue 16, likely due to a read error; the protein shown is translated from the DNA. The J gene is TRDJ1, the V gene TRDV1; D gene ambiguous. The germline V gene encodes CDR1 TSWWSYY and CDR2 QGS. The CDR3 loop spans 19 amino acids. CDR3 bases: TGTGCTCTTGGTCGTCCCCTTGTCGGGACCAAACCTTACACCGATAGACTCATCTTT. As protein: CALGRPLVGTKPYTDRLIF.

This clone was detected a few times. This DNA's translation differs at residue 12 from TCRdb's protein, which comes from a much larger clone; a read error is likely, and the protein shown is translated from the DNA. The chain employs TRDV2 and TRDJ1; D tentatively fits TRDD2 or TRDD3 (6 bases each). The CDR3 extends over 19 amino acids. Trimming removed 1 base at V and 0 bases at J, with 23 bases between. The germline V gene encodes CDR1 GEAIGNYY and CDR2 EKD. In DNA form, the CDR3 reads TGTGCCTGTGACACGGGATCCTACACTGGGCTACGTTACACCGATAAACTCATCTTT. As protein: CACDTGSYTGLRYTDKLIF.

This clone was counted many times. The protein recorded in TCRdb matches a much larger clone and deviates from this DNA's translation at residue 12, suggesting a read error; the protein here is obtained by translating the DNA. The J gene is TRDJ1, the V gene TRDV1; 8 bases are a match to TRDD3. V lost 0 bases to trimming and J lost 1 base; unmatched junction nucleotides: 10. Germline V gives CDR1 TSWWSYY, CDR2 QGS. This CDR3 is 18 amino acids long. For the CDR3, the DNA is TGTGCTCTTGGGGAACTAAAATGGGGGATGTCCGTCACCGATAAACTCATCTTT. This encodes CALGELKWGMSVTDKLIF.

This clone was seen a handful of times. The TCRdb protein, from a much larger clone, departs from this DNA's translation at residue 9, likely by read error; the protein shown derives from the DNA. J is TRDJ1 and V is TRDV1, with unresolved D. CDR1 is TSWWSYY and CDR2 is QGS in the germline V gene. The CDR3 spans 14 residues. V dropped 1 base and J dropped 8 bases, with 14 bases sitting between them. CDR3 amino acids: CALGEPPVAEKLIF. The CDR3 coding sequence is TGTGCTCTTGGGGAACCTCCCGTCGCGGAGAAACTCATCTTT.

This clone has a count of ten or more. TCRdb's protein, taken from a much larger clone, differs from this DNA's translation at residue 3, likely owing to a read error; the protein displayed comes from the DNA. J is TRDJ1 and V is TRDV1, with a possible D match to TRDD3 (6 bases). This CDR3 is 18 amino acids long. In germline, CDR1 is TSWWSYY, CDR2 QGS. The CDR3 bases are TGTGCTCCTGGGGATCGGAGGAGCTGTACACCTATAATCGATAAACTCATCTTT. This codes for CAPGDRRSCTPIIDKLIF.

This clone came up many times. TCRdb has a much larger clone's protein, which differs at residue 9 from the translation of this DNA, likely because of a read error; what is shown is the protein translated from the DNA. V is TRDV1 and J is TRDJ1; D is undetermined. V lost 0 bases, J lost 1 base, and 15 bases lay in between. The CDR3 totals 17 residues. The V gene's germline CDR1 is TSWWSYY and CDR2 QGS. The chain's CDR3 is CALGELPSHIFTDKLIF. The CDR3 coding sequence is TGTGCTCTTGGGGAACTTCCATCACATATCTTCACCGATAAACTCATCTTT.

In regard to this clone: For this DNA, TCRdb reports the protein of a much larger clone, which diverges at residue 3, most likely from a read error; the protein presented here is translated directly from the DNA. This rearrangement joins TRDV1 to TRDJ1, with 13 bases lining up with TRDD3. The J gene, not given by TCRdb, was assigned here from a germline match of the nucleotide sequence. Germline assignment: CDR1 TSWWSYY and CDR2 QGS. The CDR3 runs 20 residues. The CDR3 DNA is TGTGCTCCTGGGGAACTCCTTAACTGGGGGATACGGGCCTACACCGATAAACTCATCTTT. Translation: CAPGELLNWGIRAYTDKLIF.

In regard to this clone: The amino acid sequence in TCRdb belongs to a much larger clone and departs from this DNA's translation at residue 14, likely a sequencing read error; the sequence shown is translated from the DNA. The V call is TRDV1, the J call TRDJ1; 9 bases are a match to TRDD3. No J gene was available from TCRdb, and it was assigned here by a germline match of the DNA. From germline, CDR1 is TSWWSYY and CDR2 QGS. Germline trimming cut 2 bases from V and 0 bases from J; bases unmatched to any gene: 19. This CDR3 contains 21 residues. The CDR3 sequence: CALGECHLDRGGYRYTDKLIF. For the CDR3, the DNA is TGTGCTCTTGGGGAATGCCACCTAGACCGCGGGGGATACAGGTACACCGATAAACTCATCTTT.

This clone turned up a few times. A far larger clone is one nucleotide away, so this likely arose from a read error. The same CDR3 is also encoded by other DNA sequences in this sample. The CDR3 coding sequence is TGTGCTCTTGGGGAGAGTATCCTACAAAACATTTGGGGGATACGCGCCGATAAACTCATCTTT. It is translated as CALGESILQNIWGIRADKLIF. The chain couples TRDV1 to TRDJ1, with 11 bases identical to TRDD3. No J gene is reported in TCRdb; it was inferred here by comparing the DNA with germline. The V segment lost 3 bases and the J segment 3 bases; nucleotides outside the gene matches: 21. This CDR3 comprises 21 residues. Germline CDR1 and CDR2: TSWWSYY and QGS.

As regards this clone: TCRdb attributes to this sequence the protein of a much larger clone, which differs from the DNA translation at residue 5; a read error is likely, and the protein displayed is translated from the DNA. The gene calls are TRDV1 and TRDJ1; 9 bases are a match to TRDD3. The CDR3 contains 17 residues. Per germline, CDR1 TSWWSYY and CDR2 QGS. After removal of 4 bases from V and 0 bases from J, the junction contained 9 bases not matched to a gene. The CDR3 sequence is CALGGKYWGKYTDKLIF. CDR3 DNA sequence: TGTGCTCTTGGGGGGAAGTACTGGGGGAAGTACACCGATAAACTCATCTTT.

For this clone: TCRdb lists the protein of a much larger clone for this DNA, which differs at residue 9, so this is likely a read error; the protein given here is translated from the DNA itself. V is TRDV1 and J is TRDJ1; 10 bases agree with TRDD3. The J gene was missing in TCRdb and was found by matching the end of the DNA to germline. Germline CDR1 reads TSWWSYY; CDR2 reads QGS. This CDR3 has 21 amino acids. CDR3 in DNA: TGTGCTATTGGGGAACTAGATCATGCTGTTATCGGGGGATACGGCACCGATAAACTCATCTTT. Protein sequence: CAIGELDHAVIGGYGTDKLIF.

In the case of this clone: This likely stems from a read error, as it lies one base from a far larger clone. This sample also contains other DNA sequences that code for the same CDR3. The chain links TRDV1 to TRDJ1, with TRDD3 identical over 10 bases. TCRdb leaves out the J gene; it was filled in here by matching the DNA to germline. Losses at the gene ends were 1 base for V and 3 bases for J; bases not matched to a gene: 32. From germline, CDR1 is TSWWSYY and CDR2 QGS. The CDR3 totals 25 residues. In DNA, the CDR3 is TGTGCTCTTGGGGAACCCTCTTGGCGAGCCCCTGCGGATAGAGTTTTGGGGGATACATCCGATAAACTCATCTTT. Amino acid sequence: CALGEPSWRAPADRVLGDTSDKLIF.

In its sample, this clone was seen many times. A much larger clone differs by one base, so this may be a read error. Other DNA sequences in the same sample also yield this CDR3. CDR3 residues: CACDTDTGGISDKLIF. In nucleotides, the CDR3 is TGCGCCTGTGACACTGATACTGGGGGAATCAGCGATAAACTCATCTTT. This chain links TRDV2 with TRDJ1, with 9 bases that match TRDD3. This CDR3 contains 16 residues. Germline lookup yields CDR1 GEAIGNYY and CDR2 EKD.

Ten or more counts support this clone. TCRdb shows a much larger clone's protein in place of this DNA's translation, and the two differ at residue 7, likely through a read error; the protein shown is translated from the DNA. The chain uses TRDV2 and TRDJ1; 8 nucleotides agree with TRDD3. The J gene, missing from TCRdb, was assigned here through DNA to germline matching. J was trimmed by 4 bases and V by 0 bases; bases with no gene match: 15. This CDR3 comprises 18 residues. Germline V gene lookup returns CDR1 GEAIGNYY and CDR2 EKD. The CDR3 nucleotides are TGTGCCTGTGACACCGTGAGGAGGGATACGTCTTTGGGCGATAAACTCATCTTT. This translates into CACDTVRRDTSLGDKLIF.

Of note for this clone: The protein given by TCRdb reflects a much larger clone and differs at residue 14 from this DNA's translation, likely from a read error; the protein shown is the DNA's translation. This sequence joins TRDV1 and TRDJ1, with D perhaps TRDD3 (5 bases). TCRdb lists no J gene, so it was determined here by aligning the DNA to germline. CDR3 length: 19 residues. V was trimmed by 5 bases and J by 3 bases, leaving 28 bases between them. Germline CDR1 TSWWSYY, CDR2 QGS. CDR3 DNA: TGTGCTCTTGGGAACTGGAGCCGCGTACTGGAGGGGAACGCCGATAAACTCATCTTT. Translated, it gives CALGNWSRVLEGNADKLIF.

This clone turned up a few times. The amino acid sequence in TCRdb belongs to a much larger clone and departs from this DNA's translation at residue 16, likely a sequencing read error; the sequence shown is translated from the DNA. The J gene was not called, though the V gene is TRDV2; the D segment call TRDD3 is taken from the table without a DNA check. This CDR3 region has 17 residues. The germline CDR1 and CDR2 sequences are GEAIGNYY and EKD. CDR3 sequence reads: CACAPFWGKSYTDKLTF. The CDR3 nucleotides read TGTGCCTGTGCCCCTTTCTGGGGGAAATCGTACACCGATAAACTCACCTTT.